Listed here is a single TCR beta chain. CDR3 length: 11 residues. V was cut by 6 bases and J by 8 bases, with 11 bases left in between. The V gene's germline CDR1 is DFQATT and CDR2 SNEGSKA (reference sequence). The record originates from a study of CD8 T cells in ankylosing spondylitis. TCR beta libraries were made by quantitative 5'-RACE with molecular barcodes. TCRdb reprocessed the 5' RACE reads with MiXCR, giving one entry per CDR3 protein. The sample has roughly 180,000 distinct CDR3 sequences, more than 10% seen once. V and J are TRBV20-1 and TRBJ2-1; D might be TRBD1 (5 bases). The clonotype comes from a male donor with ankylosing spondylitis or in good health (not recorded which). Sequenced: blood, either unsorted or a sorted T cell fraction (not recorded which). The CDR3 sequence is CSAPDKHEQFF. CDR3 nucleotide sequence: TGCAGTGCGCCGGACAAACATGAGCAGTTCTTC.